The TCR beta chain under discussion was sequenced for a study of regulatory T cells in long-lasting Graves disease (dated by TCRdb to the early 2020s). About the investigation overall: Persistent Graves' disease meant more than 5 years of antithyroid drug treatment with TSH receptor autoantibodies that stayed positive. Peripheral blood TCR sequencing and RNA sequencing compared persistent Graves' disease patients with newly diagnosed Graves' disease patients. The study was registered as a clinical trial and conducted in China. A total of some 33 samples were covered by TCR sequencing, comprising some 13 persistent and around 20 newly diagnosed Graves' disease patients. Antithyroid drugs had been taken for approximately ten years on average by persistent Graves' disease patients in the clinical cohort.

Trimming at the junction amounts to 2 bases on V and 6 bases on J, and the germline ends lie 14 bases apart. Counted from cysteine to phenylalanine, this CDR3 has 13 amino acids. CDR3 DNA only is kept here, 39 bases in frame from base 1. Looking up the germline V gene yields CDR1 SQVTM and CDR2 ANQGSEA. The time point label of this sample denotes: persistent/refractory GD, antithyroid drugs over 5 years with positive TRAb. RNA was extracted from PBMCs in TRIzol for both TCR sequencing and RNA sequencing. Graves' disease was diagnosed according to American Thyroid Association guidelines. The patients came from an endocrinology department in Xi'an, China. Each patient gave around 9.2 milliliters of peripheral blood, collected in an EDTA anticoagulant tube. Ficoll Paque Plus density gradient separation was used to isolate PBMCs, and no additional T cell sorting was done. RNA quality was checked with an Agilent 2100 Bioanalyzer and agarose gel, and concentration with a NanoDrop 2000.

The paper's findings and limits, for the study overall: As a limitation, the authors acknowledged that the small sample size may reduce accuracy. Peripheral blood alone was examined, since thyroid tissue, which constituted the primary lesion, could not be accessed. Persistent Graves' disease patients showed lower TCR Shannon entropy and fewer highly expanded clones than newly diagnosed patients, suggesting clonal expansion. Patients with persistent disease shared more public clonotypes (around 2,500) than newly diagnosed patients did (approximately 990). Persistent disease showed preferential use of TRBV28, TRBJ1-2 and TRBJ2-5, whereas newly diagnosed disease favored TRBV20-1 and TRBJ2-1. Only the TCR beta chain was sequenced and analyzed.

Worth noting for this clonotype: This clone's antigen is unknown. Base quality data are lacking; no much larger clone is found one base away.

Library preparation employed multiplex PCR. TCRdb shows the sequencer as Illumina HiSeq 4000. iRepertoire HTBI primers and Arm-PCR amplification of CDR3 regions were used to construct TCR beta libraries. Before sequencing, the PCR products underwent gel purification. In the original analysis: A total of roughly 65 TRBV and about 13 TRBJ segments were identified across samples and were used for gene usage analysis of CDR3 amino acid clonotypes. COPE and FqMerger were used to merge filtered high-quality paired reads into contigs. BLAST was used to align contigs to the IMGT TRBV, TRBD and TRBJ reference genes, and CDR3 was defined following IMGT. Any clonotype with a frequency above 0.1% was classified as a highly expanded clone. Shannon entropy served as the measure of repertoire diversity, while the Gini coefficient captured V-J evenness. Public clonotypes were defined as clonotypes shared by more than one individual. TCRdb reprocessing: public reads trimmed at Q25 with fastp, clones called with MiXCR, in-frame beta chains kept. Each entry merges the rows of one CDR3 protein and shows their most common DNA and genes. The V and J calls come from TCRdb's annotation, not from the publication. This sample is represented by about 470,000 distinct CDR3 sequences; around 21% of them were singletons. In total, the top ten clones hold approximately 8% of the sample.

The rearranged segments are TRBV29-1 and TRBJ2-7; no confident D gene assignment can be made. Sequenced material: peripheral blood mononuclear cells (PBMCs), taken when the disease was refractory, from a patient treated with antithyroid drugs. The TCR sequence derives from a female donor with Graves disease. The DNA sequence is TGCAGCGTTGAAAACCCTCCTCGAGGCGAGCAGTACTTC. It specifies CSVENPPRGEQYF.